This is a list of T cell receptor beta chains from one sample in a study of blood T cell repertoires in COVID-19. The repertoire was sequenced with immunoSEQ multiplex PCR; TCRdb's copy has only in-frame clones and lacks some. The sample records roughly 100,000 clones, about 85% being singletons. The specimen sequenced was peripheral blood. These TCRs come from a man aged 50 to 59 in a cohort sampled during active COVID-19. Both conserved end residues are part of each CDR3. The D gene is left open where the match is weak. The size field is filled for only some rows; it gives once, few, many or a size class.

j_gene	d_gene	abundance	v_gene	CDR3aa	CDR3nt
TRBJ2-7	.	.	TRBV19	CASSLTDYSYEQYF	TGTGCCAGTAGTCTAACGGACTATTCCTACGAGCAGTACTTC
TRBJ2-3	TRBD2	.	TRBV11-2	CASSRTYGGGLASTDTQYF	TGTGCCAGCAGTCGGACCTATGGAGGGGGACTAGCTAGCACAGATACGCAGTATTTT
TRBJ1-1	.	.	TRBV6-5	CASRSLGGNTEAFF	TGTGCCAGCAGAAGTTTAGGGGGGAACACTGAAGCTTTCTTT
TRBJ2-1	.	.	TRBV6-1	CASSEAAGKGVRNEQFF	TGTGCCAGCAGTGAAGCAGCCGGAAAGGGAGTTAGGAATGAGCAGTTCTTC
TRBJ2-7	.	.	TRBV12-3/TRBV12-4	CASSLSPGEQYF	TGTGCCAGCAGTTTAAGCCCTGGCGAGCAGTACTTC
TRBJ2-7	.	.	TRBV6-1	CASSERRDEQYF	TGTGCCAGCAGTGAAAGACGGGACGAGCAGTACTTC
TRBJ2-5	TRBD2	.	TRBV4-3	CASSHRTSGGAYQETQYF	TGCGCCAGCAGCCATCGAACTAGCGGGGGGGCGTACCAAGAGACCCAGTACTTC
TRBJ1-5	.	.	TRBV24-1	CATSESLRNQPQHF	TGTGCCACCAGTGAGTCATTGAGAAATCAGCCCCAGCATTTT
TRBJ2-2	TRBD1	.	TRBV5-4	CASSSGQGRELFF	TGTGCCAGCAGCTCTGGACAGGGCCGGGAGCTGTTTTTT
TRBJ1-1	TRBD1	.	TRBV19	CASNPGTATEAFF	TGTGCCAGTAACCCTGGGACAGCCACTGAAGCTTTCTTT
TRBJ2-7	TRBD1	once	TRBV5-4	CASSARGQAYEQYF	TGTGCCAGCAGCGCAAGGGGACAGGCCTACGAGCAGTACTTC
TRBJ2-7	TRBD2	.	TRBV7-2	CASSSAGTSGGYEQYF	TGTGCCAGCAGCTCTGCTGGGACTAGCGGGGGATACGAGCAGTACTTC
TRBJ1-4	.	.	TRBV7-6	CASSLGQGTNEKLFF	TGTGCCAGCAGCTTAGGGCAGGGAACTAATGAAAAACTGTTTTTT
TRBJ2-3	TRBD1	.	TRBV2	CASSADRGRADTQYF	TGTGCCAGCAGCGCTGACAGGGGGCGCGCAGATACGCAGTATTTT
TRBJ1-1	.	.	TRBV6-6	CASRPTLMNTEAFF	TGTGCCAGCAGGCCGACACTTATGAACACTGAAGCTTTCTTT
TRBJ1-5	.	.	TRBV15	CATSSPPFSGQPQHF	TGTGCCACCAGCAGCCCCCCTTTCTCGGGGCAGCCCCAGCATTTT
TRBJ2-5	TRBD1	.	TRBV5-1	CASSSEGTGGRKTQYF	TGCGCCAGCAGCTCGGAGGGGACAGGGGGGAGAAAGACCCAGTACTTC
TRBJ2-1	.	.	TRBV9	CASSLASGGLGNEQFF	TGTGCCAGCAGCCTAGCCTCCGGGGGTCTCGGCAATGAGCAGTTCTTC
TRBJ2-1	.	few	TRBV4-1	CASSQVGSHEQFF	TGCGCCAGCAGCCAAGTCGGGTCTCATGAGCAGTTCTTC
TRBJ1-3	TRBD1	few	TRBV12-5	CASGLGTGVGNTIYF	TGTGCTAGTGGTTTGGGAACAGGGGTTGGAAACACCATATATTTT
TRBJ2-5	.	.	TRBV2	CASIPGVRGETQYF	TGTGCCAGCATCCCCGGGGTCCGGGGGGAGACCCAGTACTTC
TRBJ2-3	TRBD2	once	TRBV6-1	CASSETWTSGADTQYF	TGTGCCAGCAGTGAAACATGGACTAGCGGGGCAGATACGCAGTATTTT
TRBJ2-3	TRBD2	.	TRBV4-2	CASSPQAGRGGLGTDTQYF	TGTGCCAGCAGCCCACAGGCCGGGAGGGGGGGGCTAGGAACAGATACGCAGTATTTT
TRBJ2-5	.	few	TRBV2	CASSVGQGGETQYF	TGTGCCAGCAGTGTGGGGCAGGGGGGAGAGACCCAGTACTTC
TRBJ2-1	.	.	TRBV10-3	CAISRAGSLANNEQFF	TGTGCCATCAGCCGGGCAGGGTCTCTTGCAAACAATGAGCAGTTCTTC